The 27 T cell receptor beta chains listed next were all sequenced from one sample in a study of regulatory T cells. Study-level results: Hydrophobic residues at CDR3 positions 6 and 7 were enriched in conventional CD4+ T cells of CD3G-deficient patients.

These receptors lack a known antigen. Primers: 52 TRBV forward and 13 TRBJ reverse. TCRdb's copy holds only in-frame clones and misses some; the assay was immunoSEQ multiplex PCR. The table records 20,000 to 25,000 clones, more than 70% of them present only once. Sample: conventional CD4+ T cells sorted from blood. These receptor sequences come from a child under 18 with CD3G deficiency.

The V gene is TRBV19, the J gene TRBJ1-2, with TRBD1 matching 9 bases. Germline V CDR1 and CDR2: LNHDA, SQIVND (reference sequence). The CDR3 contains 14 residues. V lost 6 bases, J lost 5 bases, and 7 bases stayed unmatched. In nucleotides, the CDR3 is TGTGCCAGTAGCCCCCGGACAGGGGTTTATGGCTACACCTTC. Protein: CASSPRTGVYGYTF.

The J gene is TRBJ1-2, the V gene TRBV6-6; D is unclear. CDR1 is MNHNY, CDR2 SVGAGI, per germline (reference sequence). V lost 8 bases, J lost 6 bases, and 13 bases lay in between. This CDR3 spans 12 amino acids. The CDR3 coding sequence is TGTGCCAGCGGAGGGAATCTGGATGGCTACACCTTC. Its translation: CASGGNLDGYTF.

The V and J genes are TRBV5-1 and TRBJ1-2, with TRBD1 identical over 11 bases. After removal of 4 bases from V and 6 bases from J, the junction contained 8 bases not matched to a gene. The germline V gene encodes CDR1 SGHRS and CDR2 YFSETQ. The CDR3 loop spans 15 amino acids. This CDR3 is CASSVRGQGADGYTF. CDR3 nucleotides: TGCGCCAGCAGCGTCCGCGGACAGGGGGCGGATGGCTACACCTTC.

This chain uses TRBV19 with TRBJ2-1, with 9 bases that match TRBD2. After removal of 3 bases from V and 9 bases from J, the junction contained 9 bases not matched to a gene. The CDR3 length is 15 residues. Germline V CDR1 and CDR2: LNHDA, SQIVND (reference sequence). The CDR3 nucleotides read TGTGCCAGTAGTATGACGTCTAGCGGGGTCGTTGAGCAGTTCTTC. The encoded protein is CASSMTSSGVVEQFF.

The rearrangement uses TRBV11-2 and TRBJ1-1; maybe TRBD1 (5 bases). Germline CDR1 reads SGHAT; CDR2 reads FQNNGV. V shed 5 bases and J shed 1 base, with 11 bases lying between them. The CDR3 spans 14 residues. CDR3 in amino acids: CASSQSGGNTEAFF. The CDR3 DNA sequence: TGTGCCAGCAGCCAATCGGGGGGGAACACTGAAGCTTTCTTT.

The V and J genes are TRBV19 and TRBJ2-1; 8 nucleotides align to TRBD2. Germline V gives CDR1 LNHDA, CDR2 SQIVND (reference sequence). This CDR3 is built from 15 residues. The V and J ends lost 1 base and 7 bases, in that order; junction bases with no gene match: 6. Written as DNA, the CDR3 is TGTGCCAGTAGTATAGTAAGCGGGGGATGGAATGAGCAGTTCTTC. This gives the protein CASSIVSGGWNEQFF. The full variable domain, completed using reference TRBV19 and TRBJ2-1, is DGGITQSPKYLFRKEGQNVTLSCEQNLNHDAMYWYRQDPGQGLRLIYYSQIVNDFQKGDIAEGYSVSREKKESFPLTVTSAQKNPTAFYLCASSIVSGGWNEQFFGPGTRLTVL.

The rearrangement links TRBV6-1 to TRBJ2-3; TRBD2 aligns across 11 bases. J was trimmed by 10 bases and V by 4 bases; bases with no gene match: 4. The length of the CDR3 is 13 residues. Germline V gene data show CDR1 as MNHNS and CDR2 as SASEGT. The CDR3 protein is CASSGELAGAQYF. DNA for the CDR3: TGTGCCAGCAGTGGAGAACTAGCGGGAGCGCAGTATTTT.

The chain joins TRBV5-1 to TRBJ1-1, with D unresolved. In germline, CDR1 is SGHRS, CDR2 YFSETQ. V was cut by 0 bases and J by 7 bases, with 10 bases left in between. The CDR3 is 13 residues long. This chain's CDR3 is CASSLGGSGEAFF. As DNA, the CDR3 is TGCGCCAGCAGCTTGGGGGGTTCAGGTGAAGCTTTCTTT.

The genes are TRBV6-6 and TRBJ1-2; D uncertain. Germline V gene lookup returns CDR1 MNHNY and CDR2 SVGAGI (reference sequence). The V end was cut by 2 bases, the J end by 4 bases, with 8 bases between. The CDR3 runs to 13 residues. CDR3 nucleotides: TGTGCCAGCAGTTACGGGCAGATCTATGGCTACACCTTC. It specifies CASSYGQIYGYTF.

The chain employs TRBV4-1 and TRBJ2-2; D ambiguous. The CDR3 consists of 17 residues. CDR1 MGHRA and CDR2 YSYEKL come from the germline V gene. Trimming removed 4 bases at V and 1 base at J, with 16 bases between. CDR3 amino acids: CASSPLNSTRNTGELFF. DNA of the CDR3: TGCGCCAGCAGCCCTCTAAACAGTACCCGGAACACCGGGGAGCTGTTTTTT.

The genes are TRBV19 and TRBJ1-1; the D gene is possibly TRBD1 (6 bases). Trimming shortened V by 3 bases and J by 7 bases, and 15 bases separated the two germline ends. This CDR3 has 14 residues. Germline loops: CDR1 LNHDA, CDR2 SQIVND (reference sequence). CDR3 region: CASSISGWGREAFF. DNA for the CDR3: TGTGCCAGTAGTATCTCCGGGTGGGGGCGTGAAGCTTTCTTT. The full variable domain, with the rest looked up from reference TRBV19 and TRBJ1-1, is DGGITQSPKYLFRKEGQNVTLSCEQNLNHDAMYWYRQDPGQGLRLIYYSQIVNDFQKGDIAEGYSVSREKKESFPLTVTSAQKNPTAFYLCASSISGWGREAFFGQGTRLTVV.

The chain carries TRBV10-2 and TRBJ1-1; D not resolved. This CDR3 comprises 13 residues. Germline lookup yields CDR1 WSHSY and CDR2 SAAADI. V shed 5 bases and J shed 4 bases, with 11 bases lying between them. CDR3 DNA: TGCGCCAGCAGTTCTCGGTTGGGCACTGAAGCTTTCTTT. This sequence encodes CASSSRLGTEAFF.

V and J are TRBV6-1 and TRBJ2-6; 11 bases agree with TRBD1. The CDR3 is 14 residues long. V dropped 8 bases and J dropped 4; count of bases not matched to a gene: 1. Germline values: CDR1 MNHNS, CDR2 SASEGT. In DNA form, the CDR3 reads TGTGCCAGCGGACAGGGGGCCGGGGCCAACGTCCTGACTTTC. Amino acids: CASGQGAGANVLTF.

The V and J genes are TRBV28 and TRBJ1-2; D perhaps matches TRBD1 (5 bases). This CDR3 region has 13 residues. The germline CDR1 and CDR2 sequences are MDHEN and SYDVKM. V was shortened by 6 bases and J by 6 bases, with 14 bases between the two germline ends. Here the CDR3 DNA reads TGTGCCAGCAGGGATCGGGACTCGAATGGCTACACCTTC. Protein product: CASRDRDSNGYTF.

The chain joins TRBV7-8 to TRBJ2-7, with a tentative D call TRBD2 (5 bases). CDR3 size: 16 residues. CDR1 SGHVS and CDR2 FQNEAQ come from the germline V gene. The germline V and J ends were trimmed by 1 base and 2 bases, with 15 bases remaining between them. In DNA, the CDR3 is TGTGCCAGCAGCTTAGACGGAGCGGTTCAAACCTACGAGCAGTACTTC. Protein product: CASSLDGAVQTYEQYF.

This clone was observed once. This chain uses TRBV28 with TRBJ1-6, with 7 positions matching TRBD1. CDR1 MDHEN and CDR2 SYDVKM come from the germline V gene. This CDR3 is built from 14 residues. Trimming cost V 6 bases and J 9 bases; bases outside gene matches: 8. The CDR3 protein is CASRRTGVSSPLHF. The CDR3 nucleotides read TGTGCCAGCAGACGCACAGGGGTTAGTTCACCCCTCCACTTT.

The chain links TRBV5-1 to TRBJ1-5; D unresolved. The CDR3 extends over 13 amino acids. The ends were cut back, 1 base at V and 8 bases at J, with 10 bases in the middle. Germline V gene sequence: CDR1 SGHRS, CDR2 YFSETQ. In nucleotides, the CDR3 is TGCGCCAGCAGCTTGACCGGGAGGGAGCCCCAGCATTTT. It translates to CASSLTGREPQHF.

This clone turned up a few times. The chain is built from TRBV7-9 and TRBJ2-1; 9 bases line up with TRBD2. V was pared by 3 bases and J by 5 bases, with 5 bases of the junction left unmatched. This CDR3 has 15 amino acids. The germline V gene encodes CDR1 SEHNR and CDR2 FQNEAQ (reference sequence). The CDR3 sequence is CASSFGGRANNEQFF. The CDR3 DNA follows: TGTGCCAGCAGCTTCGGCGGGAGGGCCAACAATGAGCAGTTCTTC.

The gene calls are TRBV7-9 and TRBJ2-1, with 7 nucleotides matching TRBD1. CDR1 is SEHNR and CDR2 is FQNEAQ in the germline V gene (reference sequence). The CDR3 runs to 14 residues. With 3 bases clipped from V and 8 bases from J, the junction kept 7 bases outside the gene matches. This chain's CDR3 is CASSFGQAVDEQFF. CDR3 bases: TGTGCCAGCAGCTTCGGACAGGCGGTAGATGAGCAGTTCTTC.

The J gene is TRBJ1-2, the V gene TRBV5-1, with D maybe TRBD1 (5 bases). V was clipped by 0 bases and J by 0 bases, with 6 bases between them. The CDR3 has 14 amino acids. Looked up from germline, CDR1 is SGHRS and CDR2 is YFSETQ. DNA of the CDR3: TGCGCCAGCAGCTTGGGGGGCGCTAACTATGGCTACACCTTC. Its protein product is CASSLGGANYGYTF.

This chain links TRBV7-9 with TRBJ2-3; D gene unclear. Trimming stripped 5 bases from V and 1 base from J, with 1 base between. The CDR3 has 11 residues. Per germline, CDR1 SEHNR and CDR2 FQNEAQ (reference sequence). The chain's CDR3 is CASSRTDTQYF. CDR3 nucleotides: TGTGCCAGCAGCCGCACAGATACGCAGTATTTT.

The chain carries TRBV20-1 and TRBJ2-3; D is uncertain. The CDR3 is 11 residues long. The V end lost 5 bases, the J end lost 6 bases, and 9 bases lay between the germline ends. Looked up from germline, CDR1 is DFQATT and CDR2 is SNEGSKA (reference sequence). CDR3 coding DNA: TGCAGTGCTTCCCCTGACGATACGCAGTATTTT. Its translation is CSASPDDTQYF.

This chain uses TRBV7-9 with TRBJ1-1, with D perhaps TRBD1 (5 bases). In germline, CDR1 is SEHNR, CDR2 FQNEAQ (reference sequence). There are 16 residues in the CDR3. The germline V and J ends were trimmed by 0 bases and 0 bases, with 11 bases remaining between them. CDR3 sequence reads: CASSLASGAMNTEAFF. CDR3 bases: TGTGCCAGCAGCTTAGCCTCCGGGGCCATGAACACTGAAGCTTTCTTT.

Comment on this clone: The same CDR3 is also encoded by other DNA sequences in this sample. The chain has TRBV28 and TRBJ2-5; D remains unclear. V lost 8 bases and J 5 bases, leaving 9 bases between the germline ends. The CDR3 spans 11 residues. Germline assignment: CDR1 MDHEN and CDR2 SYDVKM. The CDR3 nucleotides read TGTGCCAGCTCGGAACACGAGACCCAGTACTTC. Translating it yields CASSEHETQYF.

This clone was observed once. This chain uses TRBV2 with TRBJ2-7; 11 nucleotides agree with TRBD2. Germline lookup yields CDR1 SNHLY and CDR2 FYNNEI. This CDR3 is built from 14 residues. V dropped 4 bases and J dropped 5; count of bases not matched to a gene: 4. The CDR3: CASSGSLAGDEQYF. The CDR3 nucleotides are TGTGCCAGCAGTGGATCACTAGCGGGAGACGAGCAGTACTTC.

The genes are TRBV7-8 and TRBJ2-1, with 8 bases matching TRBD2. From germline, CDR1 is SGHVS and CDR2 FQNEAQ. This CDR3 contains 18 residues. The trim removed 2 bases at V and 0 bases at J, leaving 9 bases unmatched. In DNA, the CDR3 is TGTGCCAGCAGCTTACGTGGCGGGAGGCGTGGCTCCTACAATGAGCAGTTCTTC. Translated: CASSLRGGRRGSYNEQFF.

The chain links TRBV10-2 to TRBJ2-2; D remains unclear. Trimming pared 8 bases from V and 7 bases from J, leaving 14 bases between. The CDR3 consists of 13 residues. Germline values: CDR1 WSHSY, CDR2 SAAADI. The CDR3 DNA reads TGCGCCAGCGGGGTTTCTACGGGCGGGGAGCTGTTTTTT. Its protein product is CASGVSTGGELFF.